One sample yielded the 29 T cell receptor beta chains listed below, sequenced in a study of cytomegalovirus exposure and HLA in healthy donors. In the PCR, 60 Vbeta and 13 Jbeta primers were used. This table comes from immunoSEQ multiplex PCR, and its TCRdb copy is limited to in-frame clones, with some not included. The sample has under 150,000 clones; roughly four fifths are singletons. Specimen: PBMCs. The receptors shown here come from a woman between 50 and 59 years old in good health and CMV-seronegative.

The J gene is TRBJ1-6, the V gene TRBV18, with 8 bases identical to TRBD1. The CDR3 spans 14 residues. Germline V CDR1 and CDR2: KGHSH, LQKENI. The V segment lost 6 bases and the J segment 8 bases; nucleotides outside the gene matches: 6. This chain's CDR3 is CASSDRAEHSPLHF. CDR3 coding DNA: TGTGCCAGCTCGGACAGGGCGGAACATTCACCCCTCCACTTT.

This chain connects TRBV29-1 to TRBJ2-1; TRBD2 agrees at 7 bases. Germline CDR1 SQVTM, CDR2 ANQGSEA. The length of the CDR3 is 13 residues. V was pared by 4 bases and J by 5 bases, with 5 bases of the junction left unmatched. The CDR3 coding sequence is TGCAGCGTTGGCGGGGGACCCCACAATGAGCAGTTCTTC. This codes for CSVGGGPHNEQFF.

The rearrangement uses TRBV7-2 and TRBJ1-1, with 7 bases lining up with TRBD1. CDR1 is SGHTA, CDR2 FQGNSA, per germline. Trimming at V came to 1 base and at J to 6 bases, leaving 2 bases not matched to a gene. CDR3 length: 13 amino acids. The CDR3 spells CASSLGRGSEAFF. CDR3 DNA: TGTGCCAGCAGCTTAGGCAGGGGGTCTGAAGCTTTCTTT.

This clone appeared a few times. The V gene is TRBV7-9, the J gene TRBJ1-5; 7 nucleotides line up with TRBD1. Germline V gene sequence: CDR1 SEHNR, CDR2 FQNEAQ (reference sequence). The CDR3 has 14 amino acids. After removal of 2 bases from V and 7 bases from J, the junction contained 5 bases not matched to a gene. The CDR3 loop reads CASSLTTGDQPQHF. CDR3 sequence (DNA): TGTGCCAGCAGCTTAACAACAGGGGACCAGCCCCAGCATTTT. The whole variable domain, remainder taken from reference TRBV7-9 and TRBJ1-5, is DTGVSQNPRHKITKRGQNVTFRCDPISEHNRLYWYRQTLGQGPEFLTYFQNEAQLEKSRLLSDRFSAERPKGSFSTLEIQRTEQGDSAMYLCASSLTTGDQPQHFGDGTRLSIL.

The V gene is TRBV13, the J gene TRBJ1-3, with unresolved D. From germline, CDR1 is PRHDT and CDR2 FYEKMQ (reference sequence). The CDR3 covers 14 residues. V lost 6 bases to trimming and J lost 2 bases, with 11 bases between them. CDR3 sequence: CASSSSGAGNTIYF. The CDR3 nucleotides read TGTGCCAGCAGTTCATCCGGGGCTGGAAACACCATATATTTT.

The CDR3 is CASSIQGADHTEAFF. The CDR3 DNA reads TGTGCCAGTAGTATTCAGGGGGCAGATCACACTGAAGCTTTCTTT. The chain couples TRBV19 to TRBJ1-1; 8 bases agree with TRBD1. The CDR3 contains 15 residues. With 3 bases clipped from V and 3 bases from J, the junction kept 6 bases outside the gene matches. Germline V CDR1 and CDR2: LNHDA, SQIVND (reference sequence).

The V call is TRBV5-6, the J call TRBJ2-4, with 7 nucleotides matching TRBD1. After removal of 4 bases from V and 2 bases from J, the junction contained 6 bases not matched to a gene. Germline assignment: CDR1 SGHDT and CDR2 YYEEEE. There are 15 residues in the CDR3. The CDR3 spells CASSPVQGPKNIQYF. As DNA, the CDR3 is TGTGCCAGCAGCCCGGTACAGGGGCCCAAAAACATTCAGTACTTC.

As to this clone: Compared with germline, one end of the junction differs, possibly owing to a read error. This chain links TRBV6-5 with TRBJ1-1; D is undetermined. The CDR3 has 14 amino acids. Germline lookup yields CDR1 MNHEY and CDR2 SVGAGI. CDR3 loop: CASRYFGKNTEAFF. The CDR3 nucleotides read TGTGCCAGCAGATACTTCGGGAAGAACACTGAAGCTTTCTTT.

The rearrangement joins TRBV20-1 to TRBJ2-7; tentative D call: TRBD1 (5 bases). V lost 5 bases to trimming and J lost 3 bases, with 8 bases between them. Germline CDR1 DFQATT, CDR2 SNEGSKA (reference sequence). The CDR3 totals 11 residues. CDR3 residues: CSAERGYEQYF. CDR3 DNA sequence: TGCAGTGCTGAAAGGGGCTACGAGCAGTACTTC.

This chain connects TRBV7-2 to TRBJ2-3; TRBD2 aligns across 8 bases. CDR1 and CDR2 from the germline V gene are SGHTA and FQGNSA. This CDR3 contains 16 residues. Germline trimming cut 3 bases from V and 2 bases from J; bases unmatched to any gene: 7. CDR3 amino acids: CASSLQGGGLTDTQYF. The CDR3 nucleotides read TGTGCCAGCAGCTTGCAGGGCGGGGGGCTCACAGATACGCAGTATTTT.

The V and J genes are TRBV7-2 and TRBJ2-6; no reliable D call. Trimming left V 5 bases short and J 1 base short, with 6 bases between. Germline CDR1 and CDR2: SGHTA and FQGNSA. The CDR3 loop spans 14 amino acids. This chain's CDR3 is CASSAKSGANVLTF. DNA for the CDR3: TGTGCCAGCAGCGCGAAATCTGGGGCCAACGTCCTGACTTTC.

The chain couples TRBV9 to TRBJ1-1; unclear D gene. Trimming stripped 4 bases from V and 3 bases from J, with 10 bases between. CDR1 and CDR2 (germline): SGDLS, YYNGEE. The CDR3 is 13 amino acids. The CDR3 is CASSILMDTEAFF. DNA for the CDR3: TGTGCCAGCAGCATCCTAATGGACACTGAAGCTTTCTTT.

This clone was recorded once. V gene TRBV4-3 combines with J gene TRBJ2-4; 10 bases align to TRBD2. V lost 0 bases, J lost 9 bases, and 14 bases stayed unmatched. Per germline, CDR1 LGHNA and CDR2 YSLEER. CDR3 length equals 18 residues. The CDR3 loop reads CASSQETSGTGPTGIQYF. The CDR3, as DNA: TGCGCCAGCAGCCAAGAAACTAGCGGGACGGGACCGACGGGCATTCAGTACTTC.

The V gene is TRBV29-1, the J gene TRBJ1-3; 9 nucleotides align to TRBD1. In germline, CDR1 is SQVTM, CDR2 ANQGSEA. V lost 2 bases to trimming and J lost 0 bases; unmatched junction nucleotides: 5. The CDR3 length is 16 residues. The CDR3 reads CSVEKGTGTSGNTIYF. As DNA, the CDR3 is TGCAGCGTTGAAAAAGGGACAGGGACCTCTGGAAACACCATATATTTT.

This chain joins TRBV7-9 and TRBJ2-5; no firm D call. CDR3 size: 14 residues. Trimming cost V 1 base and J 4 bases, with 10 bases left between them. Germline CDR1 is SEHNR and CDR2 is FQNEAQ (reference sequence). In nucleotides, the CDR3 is TGTGCCAGCAGCTTAGGTTCCTGGCCAGAGACCCAGTACTTC. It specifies CASSLGSWPETQYF.

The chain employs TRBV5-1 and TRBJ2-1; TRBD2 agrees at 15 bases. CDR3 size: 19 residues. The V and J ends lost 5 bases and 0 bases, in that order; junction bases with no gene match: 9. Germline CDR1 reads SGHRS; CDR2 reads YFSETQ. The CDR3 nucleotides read TGCGCCAGCAGGGATTCCGGGACTAGCGGGGGGCTCTCCTACAATGAGCAGTTCTTC. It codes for CASRDSGTSGGLSYNEQFF.

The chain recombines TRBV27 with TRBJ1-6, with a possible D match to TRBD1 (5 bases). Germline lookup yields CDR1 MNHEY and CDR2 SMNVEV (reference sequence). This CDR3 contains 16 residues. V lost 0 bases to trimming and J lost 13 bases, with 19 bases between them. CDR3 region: CASSLSRVGRTLPLHF. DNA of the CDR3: TGTGCCAGCAGTTTATCGAGAGTGGGGCGAACTCTCCCCCTCCACTTT.

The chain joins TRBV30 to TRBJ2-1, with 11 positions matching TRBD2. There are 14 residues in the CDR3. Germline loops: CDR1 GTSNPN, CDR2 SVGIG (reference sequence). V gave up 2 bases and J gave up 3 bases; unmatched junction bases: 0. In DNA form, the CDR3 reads TGTGCCTGGAGTACTAGCGGGGGCTACAATGAGCAGTTCTTC. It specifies CAWSTSGGYNEQFF.

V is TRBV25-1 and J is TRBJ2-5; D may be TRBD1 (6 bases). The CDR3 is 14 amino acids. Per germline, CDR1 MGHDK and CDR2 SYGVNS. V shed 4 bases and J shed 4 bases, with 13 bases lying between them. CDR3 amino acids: CASSVTGYGETQYF. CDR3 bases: TGTGCCAGCAGTGTTACAGGGTATGGAGAGACCCAGTACTTC.

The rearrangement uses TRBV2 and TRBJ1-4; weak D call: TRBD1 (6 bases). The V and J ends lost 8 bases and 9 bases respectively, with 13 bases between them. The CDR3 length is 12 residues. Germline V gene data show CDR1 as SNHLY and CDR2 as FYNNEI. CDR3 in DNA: TGTGCCAGCGGTAGGACAGCTCAAAAACTGTTTTTT. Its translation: CASGRTAQKLFF. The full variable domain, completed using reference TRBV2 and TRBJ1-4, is EPEVTQTPSHQVTQMGQEVILRCVPISNHLYFYWYRQILGQKVEFLVSFYNNEISEKSEIFDDQFSVERPDGSNFTLKIRSTKLEDSAMYFCASGRTAQKLFFGSGTQLSVL.

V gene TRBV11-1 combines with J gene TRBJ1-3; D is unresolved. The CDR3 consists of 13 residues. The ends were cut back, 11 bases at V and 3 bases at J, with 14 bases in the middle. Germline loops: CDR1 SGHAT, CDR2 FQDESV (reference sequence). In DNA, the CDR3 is TGTGCCTCCGGGAACATCGGTGGAAACACCATATATTTT. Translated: CASGNIGGNTIYF.

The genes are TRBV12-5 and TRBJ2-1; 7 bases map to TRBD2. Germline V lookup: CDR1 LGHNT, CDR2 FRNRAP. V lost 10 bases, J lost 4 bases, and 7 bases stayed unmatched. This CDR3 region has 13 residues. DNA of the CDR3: TGTGCTACCTCCCGGGGGGAATACAATGAGCAGTTCTTC. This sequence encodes CATSRGEYNEQFF.

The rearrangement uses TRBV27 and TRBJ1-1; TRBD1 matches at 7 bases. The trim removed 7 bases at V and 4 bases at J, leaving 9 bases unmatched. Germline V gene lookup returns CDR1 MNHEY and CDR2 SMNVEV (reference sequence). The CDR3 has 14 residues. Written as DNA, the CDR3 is TGTGCCAGCACTAAGACAGGGAGTTTCACTGAAGCTTTCTTT. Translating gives CASTKTGSFTEAFF.

For the CDR3, the DNA is TGTGCCAGCAGCTCCCCGGGACAGACTAATTCACCCCTCCACTTT. Translation: CASSSPGQTNSPLHF. The rearrangement joins TRBV9 to TRBJ1-6; 7 bases are shared with TRBD1. The trim removed 4 bases at V and 6 bases at J, leaving 7 bases unmatched. The CDR3 has 15 residues. The germline CDR1 and CDR2 sequences are SGDLS and YYNGEE.

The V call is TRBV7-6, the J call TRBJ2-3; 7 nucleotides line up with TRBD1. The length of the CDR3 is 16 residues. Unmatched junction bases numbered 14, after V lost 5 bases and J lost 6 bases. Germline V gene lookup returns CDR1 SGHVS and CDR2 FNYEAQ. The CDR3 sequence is CASSPETQGIVDTQYF. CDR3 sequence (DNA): TGTGCCAGCAGCCCAGAGACACAGGGGATTGTGGATACGCAGTATTTT.

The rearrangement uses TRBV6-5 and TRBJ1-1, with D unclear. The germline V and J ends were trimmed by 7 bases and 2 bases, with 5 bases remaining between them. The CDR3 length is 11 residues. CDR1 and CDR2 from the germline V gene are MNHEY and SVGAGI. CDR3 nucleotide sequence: TGTGCCAGCACTCGTAACACTGAAGCTTTCTTT. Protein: CASTRNTEAFF.

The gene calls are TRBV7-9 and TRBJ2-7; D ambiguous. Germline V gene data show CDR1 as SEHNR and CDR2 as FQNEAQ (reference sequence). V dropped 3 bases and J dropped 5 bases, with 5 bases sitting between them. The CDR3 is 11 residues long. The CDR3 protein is CASSFGHEQYF. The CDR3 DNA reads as TGTGCCAGCAGCTTCGGTCACGAGCAGTACTTC.

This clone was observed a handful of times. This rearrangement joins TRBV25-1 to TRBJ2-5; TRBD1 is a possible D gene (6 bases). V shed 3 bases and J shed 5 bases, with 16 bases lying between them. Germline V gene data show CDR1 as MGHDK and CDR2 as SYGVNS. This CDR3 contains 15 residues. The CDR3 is CASSEAGALKETQYF. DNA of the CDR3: TGTGCCAGCAGTGAGGCAGGGGCACTGAAGGAGACCCAGTACTTC.

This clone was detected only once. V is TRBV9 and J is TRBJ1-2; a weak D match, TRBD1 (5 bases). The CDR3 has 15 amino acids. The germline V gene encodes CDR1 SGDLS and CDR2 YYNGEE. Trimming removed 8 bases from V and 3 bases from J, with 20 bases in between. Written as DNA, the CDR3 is TGTGCCAGAAAGCGGGGACCATACCGTGACTATGGCTACACCTTC. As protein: CARKRGPYRDYGYTF.